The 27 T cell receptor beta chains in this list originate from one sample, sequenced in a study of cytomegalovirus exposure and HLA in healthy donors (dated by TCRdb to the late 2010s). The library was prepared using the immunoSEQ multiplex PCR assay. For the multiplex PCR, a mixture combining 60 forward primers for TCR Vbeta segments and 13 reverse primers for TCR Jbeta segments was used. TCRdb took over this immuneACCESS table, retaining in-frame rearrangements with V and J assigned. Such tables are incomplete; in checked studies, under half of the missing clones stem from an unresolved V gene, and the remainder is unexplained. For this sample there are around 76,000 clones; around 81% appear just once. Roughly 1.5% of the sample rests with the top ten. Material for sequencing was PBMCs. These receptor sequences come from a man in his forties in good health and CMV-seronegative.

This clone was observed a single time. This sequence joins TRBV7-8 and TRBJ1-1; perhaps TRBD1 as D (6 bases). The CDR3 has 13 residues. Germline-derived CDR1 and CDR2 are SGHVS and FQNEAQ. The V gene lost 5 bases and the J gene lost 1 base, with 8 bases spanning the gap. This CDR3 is CASSLGQNTEAFF. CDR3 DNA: TGTGCCAGCAGCCTGGGACAGAACACTGAAGCTTTCTTT.

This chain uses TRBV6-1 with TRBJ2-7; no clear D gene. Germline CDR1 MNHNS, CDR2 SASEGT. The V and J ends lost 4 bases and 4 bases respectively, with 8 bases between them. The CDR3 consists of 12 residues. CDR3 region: CASSGTAYEQYF. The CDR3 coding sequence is TGTGCCAGCAGTGGAACTGCGTACGAGCAGTACTTC.

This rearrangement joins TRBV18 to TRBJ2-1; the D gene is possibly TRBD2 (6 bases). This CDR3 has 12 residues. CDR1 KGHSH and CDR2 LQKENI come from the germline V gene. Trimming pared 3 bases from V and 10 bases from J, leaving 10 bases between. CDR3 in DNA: TGTGCCAGCTCACCCTCCCGGGAGGAGCAGTTCTTC. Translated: CASSPSREEQFF.

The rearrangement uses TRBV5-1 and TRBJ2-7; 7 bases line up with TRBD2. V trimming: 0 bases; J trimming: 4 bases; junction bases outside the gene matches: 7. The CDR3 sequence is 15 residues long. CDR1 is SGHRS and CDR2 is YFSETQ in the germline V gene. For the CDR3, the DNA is TGCGCCAGCAGCTTGGCAGCGGCTAGCGGTTACGAGCAGTACTTC. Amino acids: CASSLAAASGYEQYF.

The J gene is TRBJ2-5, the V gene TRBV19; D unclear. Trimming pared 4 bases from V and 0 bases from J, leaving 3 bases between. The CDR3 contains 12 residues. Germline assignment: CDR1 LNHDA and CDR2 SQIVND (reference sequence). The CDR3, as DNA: TGTGCCAGTAGTACCGACCAAGAGACCCAGTACTTC. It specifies CASSTDQETQYF.

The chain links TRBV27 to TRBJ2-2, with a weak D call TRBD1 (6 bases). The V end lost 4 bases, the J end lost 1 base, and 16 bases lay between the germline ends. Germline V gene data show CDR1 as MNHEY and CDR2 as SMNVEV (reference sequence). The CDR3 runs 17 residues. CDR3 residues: CASSSFPRTENTGELFF. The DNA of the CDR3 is TGTGCCAGCAGTTCCTTTCCCCGGACAGAGAACACCGGGGAGCTGTTTTTT.

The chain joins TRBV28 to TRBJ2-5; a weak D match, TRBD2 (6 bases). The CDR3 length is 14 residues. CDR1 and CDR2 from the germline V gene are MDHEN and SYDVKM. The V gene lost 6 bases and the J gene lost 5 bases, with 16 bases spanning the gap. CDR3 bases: TGTGCCAGCAGCTCCGGGACTTTCACGGAGACCCAGTACTTC. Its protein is CASSSGTFTETQYF.

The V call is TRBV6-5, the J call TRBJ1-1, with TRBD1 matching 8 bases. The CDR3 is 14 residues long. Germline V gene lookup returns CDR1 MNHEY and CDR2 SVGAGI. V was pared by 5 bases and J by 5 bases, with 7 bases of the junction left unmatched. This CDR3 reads CASSTTGESTEAFF. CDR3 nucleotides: TGTGCCAGCAGTACGACAGGGGAGTCTACTGAAGCTTTCTTT.

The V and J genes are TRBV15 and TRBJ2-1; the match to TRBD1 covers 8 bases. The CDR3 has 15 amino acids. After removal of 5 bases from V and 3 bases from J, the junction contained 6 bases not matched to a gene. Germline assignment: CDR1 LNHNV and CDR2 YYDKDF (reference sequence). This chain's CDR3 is CATSAAGGSYNEQFF. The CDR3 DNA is TGTGCCACCAGCGCGGCAGGGGGCAGCTACAATGAGCAGTTCTTC.

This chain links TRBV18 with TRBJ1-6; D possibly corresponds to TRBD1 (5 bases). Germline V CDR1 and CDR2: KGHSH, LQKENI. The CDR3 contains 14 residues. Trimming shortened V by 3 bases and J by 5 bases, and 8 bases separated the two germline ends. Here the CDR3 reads CASSPMDNNSPLHF. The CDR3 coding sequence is TGTGCCAGCTCACCTATGGACAATAATTCACCCCTCCACTTT.

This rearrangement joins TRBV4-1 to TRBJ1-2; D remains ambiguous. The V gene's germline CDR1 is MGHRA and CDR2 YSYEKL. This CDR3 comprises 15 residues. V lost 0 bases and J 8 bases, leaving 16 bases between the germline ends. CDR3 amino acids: CASSQDQAGTRGYTF. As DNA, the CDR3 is TGCGCCAGCAGCCAAGATCAGGCAGGAACCCGGGGCTACACCTTC.

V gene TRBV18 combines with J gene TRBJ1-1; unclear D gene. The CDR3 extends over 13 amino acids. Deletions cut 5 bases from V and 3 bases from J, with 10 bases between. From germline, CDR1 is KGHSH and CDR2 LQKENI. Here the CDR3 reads CASSNRQDTEAFF. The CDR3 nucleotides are TGTGCCAGCTCAAACCGTCAGGACACTGAAGCTTTCTTT.

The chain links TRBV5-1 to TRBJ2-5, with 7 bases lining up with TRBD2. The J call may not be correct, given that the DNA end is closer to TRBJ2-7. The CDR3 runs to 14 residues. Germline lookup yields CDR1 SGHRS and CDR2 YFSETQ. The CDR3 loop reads CASSLGGGLYEQYF. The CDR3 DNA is TGCGCCAGCAGCTTGGGGGGGGGTCTCTACGAGCAGTACTTC.

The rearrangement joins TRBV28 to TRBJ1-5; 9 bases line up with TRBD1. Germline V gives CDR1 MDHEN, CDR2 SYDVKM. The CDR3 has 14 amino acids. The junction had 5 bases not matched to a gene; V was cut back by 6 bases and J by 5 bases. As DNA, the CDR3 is TGTGCCAGCAGGGGGACAGGGCGGCATCAGCCCCAGCATTTT. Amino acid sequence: CASRGTGRHQPQHF.

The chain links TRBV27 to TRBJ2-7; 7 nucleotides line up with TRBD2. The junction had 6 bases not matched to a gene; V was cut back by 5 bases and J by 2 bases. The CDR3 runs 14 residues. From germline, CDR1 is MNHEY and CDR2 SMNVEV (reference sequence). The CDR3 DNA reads TGTGCCAGCAGTCCCCGACTAGCAACCTACGAGCAGTACTTC. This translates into CASSPRLATYEQYF.

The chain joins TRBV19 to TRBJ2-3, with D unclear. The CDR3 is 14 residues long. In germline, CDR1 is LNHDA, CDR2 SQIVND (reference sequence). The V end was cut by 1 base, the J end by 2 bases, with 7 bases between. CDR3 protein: CASSIGLHTDTQYF. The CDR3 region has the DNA TGTGCCAGTAGTATAGGGCTGCACACAGATACGCAGTATTTT.

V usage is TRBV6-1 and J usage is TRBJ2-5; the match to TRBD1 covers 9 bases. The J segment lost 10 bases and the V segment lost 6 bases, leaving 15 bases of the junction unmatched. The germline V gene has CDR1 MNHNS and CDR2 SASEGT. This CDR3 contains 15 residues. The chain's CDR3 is CASSDDPGTGFYQYF. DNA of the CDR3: TGTGCCAGCAGCGACGACCCCGGGACAGGGTTTTACCAGTACTTC.

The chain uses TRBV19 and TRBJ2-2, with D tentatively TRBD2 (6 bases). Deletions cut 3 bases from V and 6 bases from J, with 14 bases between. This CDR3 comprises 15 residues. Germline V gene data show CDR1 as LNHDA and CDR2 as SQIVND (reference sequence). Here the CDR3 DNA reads TGTGCCAGTAGTATCACCCCGGGACTCTCCGGGGAGCTGTTTTTT. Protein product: CASSITPGLSGELFF.

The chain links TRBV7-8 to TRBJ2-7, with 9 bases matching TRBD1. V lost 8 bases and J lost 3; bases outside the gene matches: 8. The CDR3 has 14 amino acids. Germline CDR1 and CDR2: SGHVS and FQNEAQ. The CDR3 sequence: CASLPGTGNYEQYF. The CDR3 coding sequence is TGTGCCAGCCTGCCCGGGACAGGGAACTACGAGCAGTACTTC.

The CDR3 spells CASRRTGASEQFF. In nucleotides, the CDR3 is TGTGCCAGCAGGAGGACAGGGGCTAGTGAGCAGTTCTTC. The V call is TRBV6-1, the J call TRBJ2-1; TRBD1 agrees at 9 bases. V lost 6 bases to trimming and J lost 9 bases; unmatched junction nucleotides: 6. The CDR3 is 13 amino acids. Germline V gives CDR1 MNHNS, CDR2 SASEGT.

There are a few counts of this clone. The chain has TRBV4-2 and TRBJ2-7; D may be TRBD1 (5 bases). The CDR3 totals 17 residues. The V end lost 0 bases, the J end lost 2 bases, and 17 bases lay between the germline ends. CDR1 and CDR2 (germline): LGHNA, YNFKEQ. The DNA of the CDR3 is TGTGCCAGCAGCCAAGATCTTCTGGGGCGGAGAACCTACGAGCAGTACTTC. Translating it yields CASSQDLLGRRTYEQYF.

CDR3 sequence (DNA): TGTGCCAGCTCACCCCGGACAGAATATGGCTACACCTTC. It is translated as CASSPRTEYGYTF. The chain has TRBV18 and TRBJ1-2, with D possibly being TRBD1 (6 bases). Trimming cost V 3 bases and J 5 bases, with 10 bases left between them. Germline lookup yields CDR1 KGHSH and CDR2 LQKENI. The CDR3 runs 13 residues.

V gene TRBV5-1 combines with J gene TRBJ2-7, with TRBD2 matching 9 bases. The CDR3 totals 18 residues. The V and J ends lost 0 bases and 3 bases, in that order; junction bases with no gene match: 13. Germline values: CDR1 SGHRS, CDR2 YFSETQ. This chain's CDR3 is CASSLVRRLAVFFYEQYF. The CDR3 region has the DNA TGCGCCAGCAGCTTGGTTCGTAGACTAGCGGTCTTTTTCTACGAGCAGTACTTC.

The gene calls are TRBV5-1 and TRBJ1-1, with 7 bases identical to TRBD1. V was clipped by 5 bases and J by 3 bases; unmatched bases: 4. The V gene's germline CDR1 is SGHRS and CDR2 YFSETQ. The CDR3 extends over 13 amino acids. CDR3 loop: CASSLQGYTEAFF. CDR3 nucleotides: TGCGCCAGCAGTTTACAGGGGTACACTGAAGCTTTCTTT.

In DNA form, the CDR3 reads TGTGCCAGTACCTACAGGGCCAATCAGCCCCAGCATTTT. It encodes CASTYRANQPQHF. This rearrangement joins TRBV19 to TRBJ1-5; tentatively, D is TRBD1 (6 bases). This CDR3 comprises 13 residues. Germline CDR1 LNHDA, CDR2 SQIVND (reference sequence). V was shortened by 7 bases and J by 3 bases, with 10 bases between the two germline ends.

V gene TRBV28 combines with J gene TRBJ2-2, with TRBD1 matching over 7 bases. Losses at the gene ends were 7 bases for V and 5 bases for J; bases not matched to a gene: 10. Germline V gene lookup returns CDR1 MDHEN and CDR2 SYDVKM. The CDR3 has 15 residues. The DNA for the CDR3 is TGTGCCAGCAAGACCGGACAGGCGAGGACCGGGGAGCTGTTTTTT. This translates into CASKTGQARTGELFF.

This chain's CDR3 is CASSQKAGGMDEQFF. CDR3 sequence (DNA): TGTGCCAGCAGCCAGAAAGCGGGAGGGATGGATGAGCAGTTCTTC. The chain uses TRBV7-3 and TRBJ2-1; 10 bases map to TRBD2. This CDR3 contains 15 residues. Looked up from germline, CDR1 is SGHTA and CDR2 is FQGTGA. J was trimmed by 8 bases and V by 5 bases; bases with no gene match: 9.